This T cell receptor beta chain is from a study of low-dose radiotherapy and immunotherapy resistance in tumors. For the study at large: Members of Cohort 2 were treated with 1 Gy per fraction every two weeks; their total was 13 Gy over 26 weeks. On cycle 1 day 1, patients started four cycles of oral aspirin 300 mg daily.

Germline V CDR1 and CDR2: SGHTA, FQGNSA. The CDR3 covers 13 residues. Between the trimmed V and J ends, which lost 3 bases and 6 bases, there was a span of 12 bases. This sample's time point: before trial treatment. Primers targeting TRAV and TRBV primed first-strand cDNA, covering alpha and beta chains. With a V-primer adapter and a constant-region primer, TCRs were amplified for about 19 PCR cycles. TCRdb reprocessed the reads via MiXCR and lists one record per CDR3 protein. The table lists roughly 36,000 distinct CDR3 sequences, less than 40% of them singletons. The source was PBMCs, collected before treatment. The TCR sequence derives from a male donor with gallbladder cancer. The chain couples TRBV7-2 to TRBJ2-7; D is unresolved. The CDR3: CASSFRARSEQYF. CDR3 bases: TGTGCCAGCAGCTTCCGGGCCCGCTCCGAGCAGTACTTC.